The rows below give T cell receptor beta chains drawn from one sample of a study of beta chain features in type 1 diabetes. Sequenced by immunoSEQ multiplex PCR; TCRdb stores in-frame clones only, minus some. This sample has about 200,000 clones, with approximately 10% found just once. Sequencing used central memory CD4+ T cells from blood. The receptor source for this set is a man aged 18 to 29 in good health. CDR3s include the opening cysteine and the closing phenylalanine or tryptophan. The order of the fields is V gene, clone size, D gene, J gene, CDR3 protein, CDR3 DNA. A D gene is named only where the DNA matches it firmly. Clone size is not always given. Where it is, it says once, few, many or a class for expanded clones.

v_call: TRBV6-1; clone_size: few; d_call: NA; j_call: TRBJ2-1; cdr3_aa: CASSSPSGPYNEQFF; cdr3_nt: TGTGCCAGCAGTTCCCCGTCGGGGCCCTACAATGAGCAGTTCTTC
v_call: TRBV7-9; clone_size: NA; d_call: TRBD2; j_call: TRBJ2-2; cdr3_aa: CASSSPGLGSGELFF; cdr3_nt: TGTGCCAGCAGCTCACCGGGACTAGGATCCGGGGAGCTGTTTTTT
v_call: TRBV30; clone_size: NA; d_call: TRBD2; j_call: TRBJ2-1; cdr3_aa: CAWSPWGTKLHEQFF; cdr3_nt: TGTGCCTGGAGTCCTTGGGGGACTAAGCTCCATGAGCAGTTCTTC
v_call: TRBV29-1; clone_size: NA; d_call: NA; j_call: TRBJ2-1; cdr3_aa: CSVESYRSYNEQFF; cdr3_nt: TGCAGCGTTGAGAGCTACCGCTCCTACAATGAGCAGTTCTTC
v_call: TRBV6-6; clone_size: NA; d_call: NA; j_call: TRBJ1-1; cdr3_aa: CASSPSPEPTEAFF; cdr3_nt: TGTGCCAGCAGTCCATCCCCAGAACCCACTGAAGCTTTCTTT
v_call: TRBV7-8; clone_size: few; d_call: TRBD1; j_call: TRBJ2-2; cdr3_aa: CASSVGTGSAGELFF; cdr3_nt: TGTGCCAGCAGCGTGGGGACAGGGAGTGCCGGGGAGCTGTTTTTT
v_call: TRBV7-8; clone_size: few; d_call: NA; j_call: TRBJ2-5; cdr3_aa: CASSGEGYQETQYF; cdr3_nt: TGTGCCAGCAGCGGGGAAGGGTACCAAGAGACCCAGTACTTC
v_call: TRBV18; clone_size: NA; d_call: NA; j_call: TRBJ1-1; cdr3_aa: CASSPVEGTTEAFF; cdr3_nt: TGTGCCAGCTCACCAGTTGAGGGGACCACTGAAGCTTTCTTT
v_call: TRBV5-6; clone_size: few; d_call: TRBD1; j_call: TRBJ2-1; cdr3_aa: CASSPLGTGFNEQFF; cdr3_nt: TGTGCCAGCAGCCCGCTTGGGACAGGGTTCAATGAGCAGTTCTTC
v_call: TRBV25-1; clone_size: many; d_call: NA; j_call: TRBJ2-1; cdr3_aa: CASSESREQFF; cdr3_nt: TGTGCCAGCAGTGAATCGAGGGAGCAGTTCTTC
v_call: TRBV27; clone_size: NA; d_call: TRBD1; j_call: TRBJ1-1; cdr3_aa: CASSLRLTGTVTEAFF; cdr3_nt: TGTGCCAGCAGTTTACGCCTGACAGGGACTGTGACTGAAGCTTTCTTT
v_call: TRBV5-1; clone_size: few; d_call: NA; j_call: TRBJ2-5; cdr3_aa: CASSLGTVQETQYF; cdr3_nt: TGCGCCAGCAGCCTCGGGACGGTACAAGAGACCCAGTACTTC
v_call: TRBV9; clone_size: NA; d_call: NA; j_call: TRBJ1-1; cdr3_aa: CASSVGPGRNTEAFF; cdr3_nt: TGTGCCAGCAGCGTAGGTCCAGGACGGAACACTGAAGCTTTCTTT
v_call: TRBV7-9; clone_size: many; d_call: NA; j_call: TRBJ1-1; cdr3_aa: CASSLQGGTEAFF; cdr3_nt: TGTGCCAGCTCCCTCCAGGGAGGCACTGAAGCTTTCTTT
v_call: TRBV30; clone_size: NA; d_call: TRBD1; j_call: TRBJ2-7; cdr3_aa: CAGRPGQGGTYEQYF; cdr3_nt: TGTGCCGGGAGACCCGGACAGGGGGGGACCTACGAGCAGTACTTC
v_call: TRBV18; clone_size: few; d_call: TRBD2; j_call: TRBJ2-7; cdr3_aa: CASSPRTRREEQYF; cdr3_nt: TGTGCCAGCTCACCCCGGACTAGGCGAGAAGAGCAGTACTTC
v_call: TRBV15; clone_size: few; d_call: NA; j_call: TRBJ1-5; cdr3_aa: CATSRDYNQPQHF; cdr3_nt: TGTGCCACCAGCAGGGACTACAATCAGCCCCAGCATTTT
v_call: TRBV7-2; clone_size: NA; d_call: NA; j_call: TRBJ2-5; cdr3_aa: CASSLGRGETQYF; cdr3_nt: TGTGCCAGCAGCTTAGGGCGCGGGGAGACCCAGTACTTC
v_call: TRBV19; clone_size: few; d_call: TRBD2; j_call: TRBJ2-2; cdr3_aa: CASSTTSGRAGELFF; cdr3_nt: TGTGCCAGTAGTACGACTAGCGGGAGGGCCGGGGAGCTGTTTTTT
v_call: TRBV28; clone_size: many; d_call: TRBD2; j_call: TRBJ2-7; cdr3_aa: CASSLRREGSYEQYF; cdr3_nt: TGTGCCAGCAGTTTAAGGCGGGAGGGATCCTACGAGCAGTACTTC
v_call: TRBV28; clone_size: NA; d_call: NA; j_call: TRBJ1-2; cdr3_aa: CASSRAGERGYTF; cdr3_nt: TGTGCCAGCAGTAGGGCAGGGGAACGGGGCTACACCTTC
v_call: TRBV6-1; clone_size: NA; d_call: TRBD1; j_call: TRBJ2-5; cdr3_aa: CASSVNRGRRETQYF; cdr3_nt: TGTGCCAGCAGTGTGAACAGGGGGCGCAGAGAGACCCAGTACTTC
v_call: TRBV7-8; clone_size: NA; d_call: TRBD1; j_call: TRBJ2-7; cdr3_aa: CASSYQTGYSYEQYF; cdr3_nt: TGTGCCAGCAGCTATCAGACAGGGTACAGCTACGAGCAGTACTTC
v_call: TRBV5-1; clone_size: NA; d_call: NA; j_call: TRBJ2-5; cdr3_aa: CASSLAGIGRETQYF; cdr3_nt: TGCGCCAGCAGCTTGGCGGGGATAGGACGAGAGACCCAGTACTTC
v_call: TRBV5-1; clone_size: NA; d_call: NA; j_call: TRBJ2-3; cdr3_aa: CASSLGPATTDTQYF; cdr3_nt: TGCGCCAGCAGCTTGGGTCCGGCTACCACAGATACGCAGTATTTT
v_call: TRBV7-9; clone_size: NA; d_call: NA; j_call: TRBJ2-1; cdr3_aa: CASSLQGGGEQFF; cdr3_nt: TGTGCCAGCAGCCTCCAGGGGGGCGGTGAGCAGTTCTTC
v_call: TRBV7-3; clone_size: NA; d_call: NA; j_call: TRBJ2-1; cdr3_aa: CASSPSGAKGSYNEQFF; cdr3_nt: TGTGCCAGCAGCCCCTCGGGAGCAAAAGGATCCTACAATGAGCAGTTCTTC
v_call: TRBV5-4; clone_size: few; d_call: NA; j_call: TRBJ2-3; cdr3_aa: CASRLGPGTPTDTQYF; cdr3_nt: TGTGCCAGCAGGTTGGGGCCGGGGACGCCCACAGATACGCAGTATTTT
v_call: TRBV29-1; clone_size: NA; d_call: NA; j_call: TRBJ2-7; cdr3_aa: CSVVSPARVGEQYF; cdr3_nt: TGCAGCGTTGTAAGTCCAGCCAGGGTTGGCGAGCAGTACTTC
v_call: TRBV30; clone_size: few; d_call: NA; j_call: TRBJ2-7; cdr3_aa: CAWSVSLTYEQYF; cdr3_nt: TGTGCCTGGAGTGTAAGTCTTACATACGAGCAGTACTTC
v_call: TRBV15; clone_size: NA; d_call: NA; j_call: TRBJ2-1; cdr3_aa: CATSRASGNWYNEQFF; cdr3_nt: TGTGCCACCAGCAGAGCCTCTGGCAATTGGTACAATGAGCAGTTCTTC
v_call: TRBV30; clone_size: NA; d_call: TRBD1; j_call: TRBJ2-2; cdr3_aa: CAQKRQGIGELFF; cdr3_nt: TGTGCCCAGAAACGACAGGGCATCGGGGAGCTGTTTTTT
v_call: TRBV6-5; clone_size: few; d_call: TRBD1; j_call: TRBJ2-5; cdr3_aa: CASRNDRGKQETQYF; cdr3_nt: TGTGCCAGCAGAAACGACAGGGGCAAGCAAGAGACCCAGTACTTC
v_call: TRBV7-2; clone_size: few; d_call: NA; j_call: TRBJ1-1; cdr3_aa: CASSFAGTSNTEAFF; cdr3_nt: TGTGCCAGCAGCTTCGCCGGGACATCGAACACTGAAGCTTTCTTT
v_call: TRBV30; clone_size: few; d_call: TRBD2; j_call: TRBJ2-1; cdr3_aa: CAWNRGLAGVWEQFF; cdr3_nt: TGTGCCTGGAACAGGGGACTAGCGGGAGTATGGGAGCAGTTCTTC
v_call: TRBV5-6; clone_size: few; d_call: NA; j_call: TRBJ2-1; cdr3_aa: CASSFQLYNEQFF; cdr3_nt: TGTGCCAGCAGCTTCCAACTGTACAATGAGCAGTTCTTC
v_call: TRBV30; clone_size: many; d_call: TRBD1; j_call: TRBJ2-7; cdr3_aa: CAWSGQGSYEQYF; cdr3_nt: TGTGCCTGGAGTGGACAGGGGTCCTACGAGCAGTACTTC
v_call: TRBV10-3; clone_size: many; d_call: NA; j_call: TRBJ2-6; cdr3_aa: CAISETGFGANVLTF; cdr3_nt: TGTGCCATCAGTGAGACAGGTTTTGGGGCCAACGTCCTGACTTTC
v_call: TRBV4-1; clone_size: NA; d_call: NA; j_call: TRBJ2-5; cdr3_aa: CASSQGPLGFGETQYF; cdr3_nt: TGTGCCAGCAGCCAAGGACCTCTGGGATTCGGAGAGACCCAGTACTTC
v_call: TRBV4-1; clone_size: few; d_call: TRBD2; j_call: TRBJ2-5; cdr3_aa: CASSSLAGGPRQETQYF; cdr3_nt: TGCGCCAGCAGCTCCCTAGCGGGAGGGCCGAGGCAAGAGACCCAGTACTTC
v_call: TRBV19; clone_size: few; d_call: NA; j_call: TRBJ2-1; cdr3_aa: CASSISHLEGEQFF; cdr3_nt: TGTGCCAGTAGTATTTCGCATTTGGAGGGTGAGCAGTTCTTC
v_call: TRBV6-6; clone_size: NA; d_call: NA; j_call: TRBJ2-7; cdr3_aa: CASSYQPPGTPDEQYF; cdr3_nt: TGTGCCAGCAGTTACCAACCGCCCGGGACTCCCGACGAGCAGTACTTC
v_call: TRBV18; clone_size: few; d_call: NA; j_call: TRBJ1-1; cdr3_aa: CASSSTGHAMNTEAFF; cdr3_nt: TGTGCCAGCTCATCGACTGGACATGCCATGAACACTGAAGCTTTCTTT
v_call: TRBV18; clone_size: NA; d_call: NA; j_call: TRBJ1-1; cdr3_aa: CASSPLYTGNTEAFF; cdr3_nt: TGTGCCAGCTCACCACTATATACGGGGAACACTGAAGCTTTCTTT
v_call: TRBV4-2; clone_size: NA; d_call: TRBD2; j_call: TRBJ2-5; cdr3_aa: CASSQDVASGQETQYF; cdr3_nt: TGTGCCAGCAGCCAAGATGTGGCTAGCGGACAAGAGACCCAGTACTTC
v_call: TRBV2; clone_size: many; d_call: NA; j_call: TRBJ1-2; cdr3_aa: CASSEVSPLGYGYTF; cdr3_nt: TGTGCCAGCAGTGAAGTCAGCCCTCTCGGCTATGGCTACACCTTC
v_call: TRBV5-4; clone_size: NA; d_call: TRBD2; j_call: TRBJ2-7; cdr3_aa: CASSHTSGRAYEQYF; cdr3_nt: TGTGCCAGCAGTCATACTAGCGGGAGGGCCTACGAGCAGTACTTC
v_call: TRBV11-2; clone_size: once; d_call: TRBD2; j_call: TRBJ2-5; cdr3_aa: CASSHPVGGSWETQYF; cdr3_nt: TGTGCCAGCAGCCACCCAGTTGGCGGGAGCTGGGAGACCCAGTACTTC
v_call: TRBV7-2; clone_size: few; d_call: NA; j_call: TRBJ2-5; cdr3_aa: CASSTPFREQYF; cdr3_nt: TGTGCCAGCAGCACTCCCTTCCGGGAGCAGTACTTC
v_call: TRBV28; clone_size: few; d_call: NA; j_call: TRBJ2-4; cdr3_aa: CASSLRETRAKNIQYF; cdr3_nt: TGTGCCAGCAGTTTGAGAGAGACAAGGGCCAAAAACATTCAGTACTTC
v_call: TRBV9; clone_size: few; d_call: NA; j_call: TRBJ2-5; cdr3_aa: CACSERRDGGETQYF; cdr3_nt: TGTGCCTGCAGCGAGCGGAGGGACGGGGGAGAGACCCAGTACTTC
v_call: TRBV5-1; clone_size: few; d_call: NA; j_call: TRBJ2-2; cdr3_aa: CASSDGSISTGELFF; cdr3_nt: TGCGCCAGCAGCGACGGCAGTATTTCCACCGGGGAGCTGTTTTTT
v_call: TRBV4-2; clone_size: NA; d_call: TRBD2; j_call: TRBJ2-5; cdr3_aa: CASSQVVAGGETQYF; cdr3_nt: TGTGCCAGCAGCCAAGTAGTGGCGGGAGGAGAGACCCAGTACTTC
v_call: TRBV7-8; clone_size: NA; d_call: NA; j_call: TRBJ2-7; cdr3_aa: CASSMDSYEQYF; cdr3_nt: TGTGCCAGCAGCATGGACAGTTACGAGCAGTACTTC
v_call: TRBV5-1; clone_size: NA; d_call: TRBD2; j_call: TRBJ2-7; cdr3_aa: CASSLAGTSHEQYF; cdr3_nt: TGCGCCAGCAGCTTGGCCGGGACTAGCCACGAGCAGTACTTC
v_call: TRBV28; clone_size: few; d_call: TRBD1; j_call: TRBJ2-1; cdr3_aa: CASLTGTGTNEQFF; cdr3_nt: TGTGCCAGCCTCACAGGGACAGGGACTAATGAGCAGTTCTTC
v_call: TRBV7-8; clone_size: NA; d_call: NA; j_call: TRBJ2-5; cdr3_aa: CASSLALGRGEETQYF; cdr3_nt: TGTGCCAGCAGCTTAGCGTTGGGCCGCGGAGAAGAGACCCAGTACTTC
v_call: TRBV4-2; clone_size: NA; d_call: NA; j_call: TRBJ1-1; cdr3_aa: CASSPRVGQGDTEAFF; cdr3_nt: TGTGCCAGCAGCCCCCGGGTGGGGCAGGGTGATACTGAAGCTTTCTTT
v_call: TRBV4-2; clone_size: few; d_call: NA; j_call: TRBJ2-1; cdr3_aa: CASSQEPGNSYNEQFF; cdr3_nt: TGTGCCAGCAGCCAAGAACCAGGGAATTCCTACAATGAGCAGTTCTTC